Included here is one T cell receptor (beta chain) sequence, with context. Its antigen is not identified. This specimen comes from a study of CD8 T cells in ankylosing spondylitis. Regarding the study as a whole: Previous work reported some of these motif variants in the synovial fluid and blood of reactive arthritis. Clones linked with disease were CD8+ and fairly uncommon in the peripheral blood. The clones that were linked to disease were reported to be significantly enriched in matched synovial fluid samples from ankylosing spondylitis patients.

Trimming took off 3 bases at V and 0 bases at J, with 12 bases between the two ends. The CDR3 spans 15 residues. CDR1 and CDR2 (germline): GTSNPN, SVGIG (reference sequence). TCRdb re-derived calls from the 5' RACE reads in MiXCR, one entry per CDR3 protein. The data hold 250,000 to 350,000 distinct CDR3 sequences, with about 20% observed a single time. This receptor was taken from a male donor with ankylosing spondylitis or in good health (not recorded which). The chain couples TRBV30 to TRBJ2-1; unclear D gene. The sample consisted of blood, either unsorted or a sorted T cell fraction (not recorded which). In DNA form, the CDR3 reads TGTGCCTGGAGAGGTCAGAGCCTCTCCTACAATGAGCAGTTCTTC. Translated: CAWRGQSLSYNEQFF.